This T cell receptor (beta chain) was captured by sequencing in a study of blood T cells in healthy people across ages. Study results and caveats: CMV status of donors was unknown, possibly confounding expanded clonotype changes. Long-lived and aged donors differed, with more naive CD4+ cells and higher diversity in the long-lived.

Comments on this clonotype: The antigen is undetermined.

Next came a second PCR, run for roughly 7 to 12 cycles, which used a sample-barcoded 5' primer along with a J-beta primer mix. TCRdb passed the 5' RACE reads through MiXCR, listing each CDR3 protein once. The sample includes approximately 490,000 distinct CDR3 sequences, less than 25% of them seen just once. Per the germline V gene, CDR1 is MDHEN and CDR2 is SYDVKM. Trimming pared 7 bases from V and 11 bases from J, leaving 20 bases between. The CDR3 loop spans 13 amino acids. The same sample was also studied in work on T cells of mothers and their children. From that report: cDNA was made from all extracted RNA, around 1.6 ug per 15 ul.

The chain links TRBV28 to TRBJ1-1, with D maybe TRBD1 (5 bases). The material sequenced was blood. This TCR derives from a boy between 10 and 17 years old in good health. The CDR3 region is CASNQGSVLFAFF. The CDR3 nucleotides are TGTGCCAGCAACCAGGGTTCTGTGTTGTTTGCTTTCTTT.